A selection of T cell receptor beta chains follows, all from one sample in a study of CD8+ T cells in alopecia areata. Clones were sequenced by immunoSEQ multiplex PCR, and TCRdb holds only the in-frame ones, with some missing. Altogether 100,000 or so clones are present, 50% to 60% being singletons, with the ten largest covering roughly 15%. Sequenced here: CD8+ T cells sorted from blood, sampled at approximately week 60, from a patient treated with tofacitinib. These receptors were taken from a human donor with alopecia areata. Both conserved end residues are part of each CDR3.

>TRBV7-2|TRBJ2-3
CASSSVTIPDTQYF
>TRBV6-5|TRBJ1-2
CASSYSPEGPGRGYTF
>TRBV7-9|TRBJ1-2
CAGQGWHGYTF
>TRBV19|TRBJ2-7
CASSAAGQGYEQYF
>TRBV29-1|TRBJ2-7
CSVEGQTSYEQYF
>TRBV6-5|TRBJ2-7
CATGQVAEQYF
>TRBV10-2|TRBJ2-3
CASSAGWDTQYF
>TRBV27|TRBJ2-3
CASSLLGLAGDARVDTQYF
>TRBV5-1|TRBJ1-1
CASTLRGANTEAFF
>TRBV5-1|TRBJ1-1
CASSLNKLDDRAFF
>TRBV11-2|TRBJ2-3
CASSLRLAGGPGTDTQYF
>TRBV4-1|TRBJ1-4
CASSQVTQNNEKLFF
>TRBV29-1|TRBJ2-6
CSVVLAGSGANVLTF
>TRBV18|TRBJ2-3
CASSPWGGQVDTQYF
>TRBV6-1|TRBJ1-3
CASTPSLSGNTIYF
>TRBV10-3|TRBJ2-5
CAISPSFPGSGTQYF
>TRBV5-1|TRBJ1-5
CASSLASGSNQPQHF
>TRBV2|TRBJ1-1
CASLEGARSTEAFF
>TRBV4-1|TRBJ2-7
CASSPRDADYEQYF
>TRBV27|TRBJ1-2
CASSLSIAANYGYTF
>TRBV9|TRBJ2-1
CASSVASQIGDDEQFF
>TRBV29-1|TRBJ1-2
CSVVGEIYGYTF
>TRBV27|TRBJ2-7
CASSLSGTAGYYEQYF
>TRBV6-5|TRBJ1-4
CASSTPPADEKLFF
>TRBV7-2|TRBJ1-2
CASSLFPSKNYGYTF
>TRBV4-1|TRBJ2-4
CASSQAQGRDIQYF
>TRBV9|TRBJ2-7
CASSAGGLGYEQYF
>TRBV4-1|TRBJ1-5
CASSQVPPLPGTYNQPQHF
>TRBV5-1|TRBJ2-5
CASSLRGEYQETQYF
>TRBV4-2|TRBJ2-7
CASSQERALSSYEQYF
>TRBV29-1|TRBJ2-2
CSGRQGGTGELFF
>TRBV7-2|TRBJ2-1
CASSLDLPAPGYNEQFF
>TRBV19|TRBJ2-1
CASGGALYNEQFF
>TRBV9|TRBJ1-5
CASSASGVNQPQHF
>TRBV9|TRBJ1-2
CASSNRSPLGNYGYTF
>TRBV19|TRBJ1-3
CASSLGGGTETGNTIYF
>TRBV5-6|TRBJ1-1
CASSHVSGSEAFF
>TRBV2|TRBJ2-1
CASSERGLAEVYNEQFF
>TRBV9|TRBJ1-2
CASSVDHVGQGYGYTF
>TRBV30|TRBJ1-1
CAWSELPGTMNTEAFF
>TRBV7-2|TRBJ2-3
CASRSLRVRRTDTQYF
>TRBV5-1|TRBJ2-3
CASEQTGERTDTQYF
>TRBV4-1|TRBJ1-1
CASSQGYGGVTEAFF
>TRBV5-1|TRBJ2-7
CASSLDRGMSYEQYF
>TRBV6-5|TRBJ2-1
CASTPATGANNEQFF
>TRBV4-1|TRBJ1-4
CASSHPGGVEKLFF